Each of the 19 T cell receptor beta chains below was sequenced from the same sample in a study of shared clonotypes between healthy human individuals. Naive CD8 isolation took CD45RO-negative cells positively selected for CCR7 and excluded terminally differentiated effector memory CD45RA+ cells. Sequenced by immunoSEQ multiplex PCR; TCRdb stores in-frame clones only, minus some. The table lists around 2,000,000 clones, around 96% of them singletons. Sequencing used naive CD8+ T cells sorted from blood. The receptor source for this set is a man between 18 and 35 years old in good health.

This sequence joins TRBV9 and TRBJ2-1; the match to TRBD2 covers 12 bases. The CDR3 spans 17 residues. The germline CDR1 and CDR2 sequences are SGDLS and YYNGEE. V lost 3 bases, J lost 8 bases, and 12 bases stayed unmatched. The CDR3 loop reads CASSGSILAGGGDEQFF. CDR3 DNA sequence: TGTGCCAGCAGCGGATCAATACTAGCGGGAGGCGGGGATGAGCAGTTCTTC.

The chain employs TRBV5-6 and TRBJ1-4, with D tentatively TRBD1 (5 bases). V lost 3 bases and J lost 13, with 13 bases in between. CDR1 and CDR2 from the germline V gene are SGHDT and YYEEEE. The CDR3 spans 12 residues. The CDR3 here is CASSWIGGALFF. As DNA, the CDR3 is TGTGCCAGCAGCTGGATTGGGGGTGCACTGTTTTTT.

This clone was recorded once. Within the sample, other DNA sequences also encode this same CDR3. The rearrangement links TRBV4-3 to TRBJ1-6; D ambiguous. V dropped 0 bases and J dropped 0 bases, with 9 bases sitting between them. Germline V gene lookup returns CDR1 LGHNA and CDR2 YSLEER. The CDR3 runs 17 residues. This CDR3 is CASSQDPASSYNSPLHF. CDR3 in DNA: TGCGCCAGCAGCCAAGACCCGGCGAGCTCCTATAATTCACCCCTCCACTTT.

J is TRBJ2-2 and V is TRBV2, with TRBD1 identical over 7 bases. Per germline, CDR1 SNHLY and CDR2 FYNNEI. After removal of 2 bases from V and 0 bases from J, the junction contained 3 bases not matched to a gene. This CDR3 is 16 amino acids long. CDR3 sequence reads: CASSEWQGANTGELFF. The CDR3 nucleotides read TGTGCCAGCAGTGAATGGCAGGGGGCGAACACCGGGGAGCTGTTTTTT.

This clone was recorded once. The chain employs TRBV7-6 and TRBJ2-7; D ambiguous. The germline CDR1 and CDR2 sequences are SGHVS and FNYEAQ. This CDR3 spans 15 amino acids. Trimming cost V 1 base and J 3 bases, with 13 bases left between them. The CDR3 protein is CASSLDLGSGYEQYF. As DNA, the CDR3 is TGTGCCAGCAGCTTAGATTTGGGTTCGGGCTACGAGCAGTACTTC.

The V and J genes are TRBV9 and TRBJ2-2; D unresolved. The ends were cut back, 4 bases at V and 6 bases at J, with 10 bases in the middle. There are 13 residues in the CDR3. The germline CDR1 and CDR2 sequences are SGDLS and YYNGEE. The CDR3 protein is CASSPPEAGELFF. CDR3 coding DNA: TGTGCCAGCAGCCCCCCCGAGGCCGGGGAGCTGTTTTTT.

The chain has TRBV7-2 and TRBJ2-5, with D possibly called TRBD1 or TRBD2 (5 bases each). In germline, CDR1 is SGHTA, CDR2 FQGNSA. V was clipped by 5 bases and J by 0 bases, with 13 bases between them. The CDR3 sequence is 15 residues long. This CDR3 reads CASSRGLRDQETQYF. The CDR3 DNA sequence: TGTGCCAGCAGCCGGGGCCTGCGGGACCAAGAGACCCAGTACTTC. Full variable domain (rest looked up from reference TRBV7-2 and TRBJ2-5): GAGVSQSPSNKVTEKGKDVELRCDPISGHTALYWYRQSLGQGLEFLIYFQGNSAPDKSGLPSDRFSAERTGGSVSTLTIQRTQQEDSAVYLCASSRGLRDQETQYFGPGTRLLVL.

This chain uses TRBV7-2 with TRBJ2-3, with no clear D. V was shortened by 5 bases and J by 1 base, with 13 bases between the two germline ends. Germline loops: CDR1 SGHTA, CDR2 FQGNSA. The CDR3 contains 15 residues. CDR3 nucleotides: TGTGCCAGCAGCCCCCCCTTACTTGGCACAGATACGCAGTATTTT. Protein: CASSPPLLGTDTQYF.

This chain uses TRBV6-1 with TRBJ2-7, with D hard to call. Looked up from germline, CDR1 is MNHNS and CDR2 is SASEGT. The V and J ends lost 8 bases and 0 bases respectively, with 14 bases between them. This CDR3 has 14 amino acids. CDR3: CASVYDGGSYEQYF. The DNA for the CDR3 is TGTGCCAGCGTATACGACGGTGGCTCCTACGAGCAGTACTTC.

The V call is TRBV6-6, the J call TRBJ2-7, with D uncertain. This CDR3 is 14 amino acids long. The V and J ends lost 9 bases and 3 bases respectively, with 18 bases between them. Germline CDR1 and CDR2: MNHNY and SVGAGI (reference sequence). The CDR3 is CASEPRAPNYEQYF. CDR3 nucleotides: TGTGCCAGTGAACCCCGGGCGCCGAACTACGAGCAGTACTTC.

This chain connects TRBV4-1 to TRBJ2-3, with D possibly being TRBD1 (6 bases). Trimming took 4 bases from V and 5 from J, leaving 13 bases between them. This CDR3 is 14 amino acids long. Germline assignment: CDR1 MGHRA and CDR2 YSYEKL. CDR3 protein: CASSPGGGEDTQYF. DNA for the CDR3: TGCGCCAGCAGCCCGGGTGGGGGCGAAGATACGCAGTATTTT.

The rearrangement links TRBV5-4 to TRBJ2-1; D gene ambiguous. Trimming removed 0 bases from V and 5 bases from J, with 12 bases in between. CDR1 is SGHNT and CDR2 is YYREEE in the germline V gene (reference sequence). CDR3 length: 15 residues. CDR3 nucleotides: TGTGCCAGCAGCTTGGGGGCAGGACGGAACAATGAGCAGTTCTTC. Protein sequence: CASSLGAGRNNEQFF.

The V call is TRBV7-8, the J call TRBJ1-1; D is unclear. The CDR3 is made up of 14 amino acids. V lost 5 bases and J lost 1, with 11 bases in between. The germline V gene has CDR1 SGHVS and CDR2 FQNEAQ. This CDR3 reads CASSQGSSNTEAFF. The CDR3 nucleotides read TGTGCCAGCAGCCAAGGGAGTTCGAACACTGAAGCTTTCTTT.

A word on this clone: Other DNA variants within this sample encode the same CDR3. The chain carries TRBV5-8 and TRBJ1-1; unclear D gene. V gave up 1 base and J gave up 0 bases, with 4 bases separating them. Looked up from germline, CDR1 is SGHTS and CDR2 is YDEGEE. The CDR3 is made up of 13 amino acids. The CDR3 spells CASSLTMNTEAFF. CDR3 nucleotide sequence: TGTGCCAGCAGCTTGACCATGAACACTGAAGCTTTCTTT.

This chain joins TRBV10-2 and TRBJ1-3, with 7 bases fitting TRBD1. Germline CDR1 WSHSY, CDR2 SAAADI. The CDR3 is made up of 15 amino acids. Trimming removed 7 bases from V and 0 bases from J; junction bases left unmatched: 6. The CDR3 DNA follows: TGCGCCAGCAAAGAGACAGGGTCCTCTGGAAACACCATATATTTT. Translating gives CASKETGSSGNTIYF.

This clone was seen only once. The J gene is TRBJ2-7, the V gene TRBV2; tentative D call: TRBD1 (6 bases). The V end lost 9 bases, the J end lost 3 bases, and 18 bases lay between the germline ends. The CDR3 loop spans 14 amino acids. Germline V gene data show CDR1 as SNHLY and CDR2 as FYNNEI. The CDR3 region has the DNA TGTGCCAGTCTTTCACAGGGAGCACTCTACGAGCAGTACTTC. This sequence encodes CASLSQGALYEQYF.

V usage is TRBV5-4 and J usage is TRBJ1-4; 10 bases are a match to TRBD1. Trimming at V came to 4 bases and at J to 5 bases, leaving 8 bases not matched to a gene. CDR3 length: 16 amino acids. Germline lookup yields CDR1 SGHNT and CDR2 YYREEE (reference sequence). CDR3 nucleotides: TGTGCCAGCAGCCCCGGACAGGGGGGTTTAAATGAAAAACTGTTTTTT. Its translation: CASSPGQGGLNEKLFF.

The chain couples TRBV27 to TRBJ2-7, with TRBD1 matching over 8 bases. After removal of 5 bases from V and 7 bases from J, the junction contained 13 bases not matched to a gene. There are 15 residues in the CDR3. Germline V gene sequence: CDR1 MNHEY, CDR2 SMNVEV (reference sequence). CDR3 sequence (DNA): TGTGCCAGCAGTCCAACCACCACAGGGGGAGGTGAGCAGTACTTC. This gives the protein CASSPTTTGGGEQYF.

The V call is TRBV9, the J call TRBJ2-3, with 9 bases lining up with TRBD1. Unmatched junction bases numbered 10, after V lost 4 bases and J lost 4 bases. Germline V CDR1 and CDR2: SGDLS, YYNGEE. This CDR3 has 16 residues. CDR3 sequence (DNA): TGTGCCAGCAGCATTGGGGACAGGGATATGGCAGATACGCAGTATTTT. Protein product: CASSIGDRDMADTQYF.